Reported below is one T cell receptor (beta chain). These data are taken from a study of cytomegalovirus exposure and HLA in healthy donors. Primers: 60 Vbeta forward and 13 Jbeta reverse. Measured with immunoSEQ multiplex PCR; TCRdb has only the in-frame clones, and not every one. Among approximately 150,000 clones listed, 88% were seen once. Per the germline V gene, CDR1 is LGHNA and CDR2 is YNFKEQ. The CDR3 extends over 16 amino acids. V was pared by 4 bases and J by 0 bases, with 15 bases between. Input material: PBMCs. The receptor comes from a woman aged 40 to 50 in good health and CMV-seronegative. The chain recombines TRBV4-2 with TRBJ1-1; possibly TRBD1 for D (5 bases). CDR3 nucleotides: TGTGCCAGCAGCCGCAATAGCGGGACTCTGAACACTGAAGCTTTCTTT. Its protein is CASSRNSGTLNTEAFF.